This T cell receptor beta chain was identified during a study of OX40 agonist ivuxolimab in advanced cancers. Study information: Patients in dose escalation had liver, melanoma, kidney or head and neck cancers.

Unmatched junction bases numbered 3, after V lost 2 bases and J lost 1 base. The germline gives CDR1 SGHTA, CDR2 FQGNSA. The CDR3 covers 15 residues. Autoimmune disease history or systemic immunosuppression disqualified patients. Assay: immunoSEQ multiplex PCR; the TCRdb copy retains only in-frame clones and omits some. The sample records roughly 24,000 clones, nearly 80% being singletons. The origin of this receptor is an adult with an advanced solid tumor such as melanoma, head and neck, liver or kidney cancer. The sample consisted of CD4+ or CD8+ T cells sorted from blood, taken in a trial of the OX40 agonist ivuxolimab. The J gene is TRBJ1-1, the V gene TRBV7-2; 8 nucleotides align to TRBD1. The DNA for the CDR3 is TGTGCCAGCAGCTTATCCGGGACAGGGAACACTGAAGCTTTCTTT. It encodes CASSLSGTGNTEAFF.